This entry lists 22 T cell receptor beta chains sequenced from one sample in a study of blood T cell repertoires in COVID-19. Profiled with immunoSEQ multiplex PCR; TCRdb holds only in-frame clones, not every one. The data contain 150,000 to 200,000 clones, over 75% of them singletons. Material for sequencing was peripheral blood. The source of these receptors is a man aged 50 or older with acute or convalescent COVID-19.

On this clone itself: At the DNA level, this CDR3 is encoded by other sequences in the same sample as well. The chain uses TRBV19 and TRBJ1-5; D gene uncertain. Germline loops: CDR1 LNHDA, CDR2 SQIVND (reference sequence). CDR3 size: 12 residues. The V end lost 6 bases, the J end lost 2 bases, and 5 bases lay between the germline ends. The CDR3, as DNA: TGTGCCAGTAGCTCAGGCAATCAGCCCCAGCATTTT. Translating gives CASSSGNQPQHF. The whole variable domain, remainder taken from reference TRBV19 and TRBJ1-5, is DGGITQSPKYLFRKEGQNVTLSCEQNLNHDAMYWYRQDPGQGLRLIYYSQIVNDFQKGDIAEGYSVSREKKESFPLTVTSAQKNPTAFYLCASSSGNQPQHFGDGTRLSIL.

The gene calls are TRBV25-1 and TRBJ1-1, with a possible D match to TRBD1 (5 bases). The V gene's germline CDR1 is MGHDK and CDR2 SYGVNS. The V end was cut by 4 bases, the J end by 2 bases, with 11 bases between. CDR3 length: 14 amino acids. In DNA form, the CDR3 reads TGTGCCAGCAGTGGTAGACAGAGCAACACTGAAGCTTTCTTT. It is translated as CASSGRQSNTEAFF. Complete variable domain (other parts from reference TRBV25-1 and TRBJ1-1): EADIYQTPRYLVIGTGKKITLECSQTMGHDKMYWYQQDPGMELHLIHYSYGVNSTEKGDLSSESTVSRIRTEHFPLTLESARPSHTSQYLCASSGRQSNTEAFFGQGTRLTVV.

In nucleotides, the CDR3 is TGTGCCATCAGTGAGTCTGGACTGAACATTTATGGCTACACCTTC. Its translation: CAISESGLNIYGYTF. The chain carries TRBV10-3 and TRBJ1-2, with D unresolved. Germline V CDR1 and CDR2: ENHRY, SYGVKD. The CDR3 contains 15 residues. Between the trimmed V and J ends, which lost 0 bases and 5 bases, there was a span of 13 bases.

This clone appeared a single time. V usage is TRBV6-4 and J usage is TRBJ1-5; 7 bases are shared with TRBD1. V trimming: 7 bases; J trimming: 11 bases; junction bases outside the gene matches: 14. Germline values: CDR1 MRHNA, CDR2 SNTAGT. The CDR3 spans 14 residues. In nucleotides, the CDR3 is TGTGCCAGCAACGCCGGGACAGCGTTTGCGTCCCAGCATTTT. Translation: CASNAGTAFASQHF.

V gene TRBV19 combines with J gene TRBJ1-1; the D is unclear. Looked up from germline, CDR1 is LNHDA and CDR2 is SQIVND (reference sequence). V lost 3 bases to trimming and J lost 1 base, with 15 bases between them. The length of the CDR3 is 16 residues. The CDR3 DNA sequence: TGTGCCAGTAGTATTCCCGGCCAGACTAGGAACACTGAAGCTTTCTTT. Residues: CASSIPGQTRNTEAFF.

This clone is a singleton in its sample. This rearrangement joins TRBV15 to TRBJ1-6; the D is unclear. The CDR3 contains 16 residues. Germline assignment: CDR1 LNHNV and CDR2 YYDKDF (reference sequence). Between the trimmed V and J ends, which lost 0 bases and 9 bases, there was a span of 15 bases. The CDR3 coding sequence is TGTGCCACCAGCAGAGATCTGGCGACTATTTCTTCACCCCTCCACTTT. Protein: CATSRDLATISSPLHF.

Only a few counts were recorded for this clone. V and J are TRBV27 and TRBJ2-1; possibly TRBD1 for D (6 bases). The CDR3 covers 17 residues. Per the germline V gene, CDR1 is MNHEY and CDR2 is SMNVEV (reference sequence). V lost 3 bases to trimming and J lost 4 bases, with 19 bases between them. Written as DNA, the CDR3 is TGTGCCAGCAGTTTCCAGCCTCCGGGACAACTATACAATGAGCAGTTCTTC. It is translated as CASSFQPPGQLYNEQFF.

The genes are TRBV5-1 and TRBJ2-5; TRBD2 aligns across 9 bases. Per the germline V gene, CDR1 is SGHRS and CDR2 is YFSETQ. The trim removed 4 bases at V and 5 bases at J, leaving 15 bases unmatched. The length of the CDR3 is 17 residues. CDR3 nucleotides: TGCGCCAGCAGCCTTAGACTAGCGGCCTCTGGGAGGGAGACCCAGTACTTC. Translating it yields CASSLRLAASGRETQYF.

Concerning this clone itself: One end of the junction fails to match germline, which may point to a read error. CDR3 DNA: TGTGCCAGCAGCTTTTGGACAGGGGGGGCCGGGGAGCCGTTTTTT. Its translation: CASSFWTGGAGEPFF. J is TRBJ2-2 and V is TRBV5-4, with 10 nucleotides matching TRBD1. The CDR3 is 15 amino acids. The germline CDR1 and CDR2 sequences are SGHNT and YYREEE (reference sequence).

V is TRBV10-3 and J is TRBJ2-3; tentatively, D is TRBD2 (6 bases). The CDR3 is 14 amino acids. Germline CDR1 reads ENHRY; CDR2 reads SYGVKD. Trimming removed 5 bases at V and 1 base at J, with 10 bases between. In nucleotides, the CDR3 is TGTGCCATCAGTCAGGGAGGTGGCACAGATACGCAGTATTTT. Its translation is CAISQGGGTDTQYF.

This sequence joins TRBV18 and TRBJ2-2, with 7 bases aligning to TRBD1. Germline-derived CDR1 and CDR2 are KGHSH and LQKENI. The CDR3 contains 16 residues. Trimming cost V 2 bases and J 0 bases; bases outside gene matches: 3. CDR3 amino acids: CASSPSQGANTGELFF. CDR3 DNA sequence: TGTGCCAGCTCACCATCCCAGGGGGCGAACACCGGGGAGCTGTTTTTT.

The V and J genes are TRBV19 and TRBJ2-5; perhaps TRBD2 as D (6 bases). The V and J ends lost 10 bases and 2 bases respectively, with 11 bases between them. From germline, CDR1 is LNHDA and CDR2 SQIVND (reference sequence). CDR3 length equals 12 residues. The CDR3 DNA reads TGTGCCACGGCGGGAAATCAAGAGACCCAGTACTTC. Its translation: CATAGNQETQYF.

This chain links TRBV20-1 with TRBJ2-1; D uncertain. V gave up 3 bases and J gave up 5 bases, with 5 bases separating them. The CDR3 totals 11 residues. Germline values: CDR1 DFQATT, CDR2 SNEGSKA (reference sequence). The CDR3: CSARADNEQFF. For the CDR3, the DNA is TGCAGTGCTAGGGCCGACAATGAGCAGTTCTTC.

J is TRBJ2-7 and V is TRBV27; perhaps TRBD2 as D (6 bases). CDR3 size: 13 residues. CDR1 is MNHEY and CDR2 is SMNVEV in the germline V gene (reference sequence). V was pared by 5 bases and J by 5 bases, with 13 bases between. The CDR3 sequence: CASSGAGSDEQYF. CDR3 nucleotides: TGTGCCAGCAGTGGGGCCGGGAGCGACGAGCAGTACTTC.

This rearrangement joins TRBV7-9 to TRBJ2-7, with 7 bases aligning to TRBD1. Trimming at V came to 5 bases and at J to 5 bases, leaving 9 bases not matched to a gene. In germline, CDR1 is SEHNR, CDR2 FQNEAQ (reference sequence). The CDR3 is made up of 14 amino acids. The CDR3 is CASSPGGSIDEQYF. For the CDR3, the DNA is TGTGCCAGCAGCCCAGGGGGAAGTATAGACGAGCAGTACTTC.

This sequence joins TRBV3-1 (or the pseudogene TRBV3-2) and TRBJ1-3; D is possibly TRBD1 (5 bases). CDR1 LGHDT and CDR2 YNNKEL come from the germline V gene (reference sequence). The CDR3 consists of 15 residues. Trimming cost V 4 bases and J 2 bases, with 12 bases left between them. CDR3 bases: TGTGCCAGCAGCCGACTCTGGACACCTGGAAACACCATATATTTT. It codes for CASSRLWTPGNTIYF.

In its sample, this clone was seen once. CDR3 DNA sequence: TGTGCCAGCAGCACCGGGTCAGAGAGAGATACGCAGTATTTT. It specifies CASSTGSERDTQYF. The chain uses TRBV6-5 and TRBJ2-3, with D unresolved. Looked up from germline, CDR1 is MNHEY and CDR2 is SVGAGI. The CDR3 contains 14 residues. The V gene lost 6 bases and the J gene lost 5 bases, with 15 bases spanning the gap.

The chain's CDR3 is CAWSRTGYSNQPQHF. CDR3 nucleotides: TGTGCCTGGTCCCGGACAGGATATAGCAATCAGCCCCAGCATTTT. The V call is TRBV30, the J call TRBJ1-5; the match to TRBD1 covers 7 bases. Trimming cost V 5 bases and J 0 bases; bases outside gene matches: 7. The length of the CDR3 is 15 residues. Germline loops: CDR1 GTSNPN, CDR2 SVGIG (reference sequence). Together with reference TRBV30 and TRBJ1-5, the CDR3 gives the full variable domain: SQTIHQWPATLVQPVGSPLSLECTVEGTSNPNLYWYRQAAGRGLQLLFYSVGIGQISSEVPQNLSASRPQDRQFILSSKKLLLSDSGFYLCAWSRTGYSNQPQHFGDGTRLSIL.

This chain joins TRBV6-5 and TRBJ1-2; TRBD1 agrees at 8 bases. V lost 5 bases to trimming and J lost 0 bases; unmatched junction nucleotides: 2. The CDR3 covers 14 residues. Germline loops: CDR1 MNHEY, CDR2 SVGAGI. CDR3 in DNA: TGTGCCAGCAGTCGGGACAGGCCTAACTATGGCTACACCTTC. Translated, it gives CASSRDRPNYGYTF.

This sequence joins TRBV15 and TRBJ1-1; perhaps TRBD1 as D (6 bases). V was clipped by 0 bases and J by 4 bases, with 12 bases between them. This CDR3 has 15 residues. CDR1 and CDR2 (germline): LNHNV, YYDKDF (reference sequence). DNA of the CDR3: TGTGCCACCAGCAGAGATCAGGGGCGGGTCACTGAAGCTTTCTTT. Translating gives CATSRDQGRVTEAFF. The entire variable domain, with the rest obtained from reference TRBV15 and TRBJ1-1, is as follows: DAMVIQNPRYQVTQFGKPVTLSCSQTLNHNVMYWYQQKSSQAPKLLFHYYDKDFNNEADTPDNFQSRRPNTSFCFLDIRSPGLGDTAMYLCATSRDQGRVTEAFFGQGTRLTVV.

The chain carries TRBV5-1 and TRBJ2-3; TRBD1 matches 8 bases. Germline values: CDR1 SGHRS, CDR2 YFSETQ. V trimming: 4 bases; J trimming: 2 bases; junction bases outside the gene matches: 9. This CDR3 is 16 amino acids long. The CDR3 loop reads CASSVGGTGPTDTQYF. In DNA, the CDR3 is TGCGCCAGCAGCGTTGGCGGGACAGGACCCACAGATACGCAGTATTTT.

This clone has only a few counts. J is TRBJ1-1 and V is TRBV5-1, with D perhaps TRBD1 (5 bases). Between the trimmed V and J ends, which lost 1 base and 0 bases, there was a span of 13 bases. Per the germline V gene, CDR1 is SGHRS and CDR2 is YFSETQ. The CDR3 is made up of 16 amino acids. In DNA form, the CDR3 reads TGCGCCAGCAGCTTGTACGGGGGAGAACTGAACACTGAAGCTTTCTTT. Translation gives CASSLYGGELNTEAFF.